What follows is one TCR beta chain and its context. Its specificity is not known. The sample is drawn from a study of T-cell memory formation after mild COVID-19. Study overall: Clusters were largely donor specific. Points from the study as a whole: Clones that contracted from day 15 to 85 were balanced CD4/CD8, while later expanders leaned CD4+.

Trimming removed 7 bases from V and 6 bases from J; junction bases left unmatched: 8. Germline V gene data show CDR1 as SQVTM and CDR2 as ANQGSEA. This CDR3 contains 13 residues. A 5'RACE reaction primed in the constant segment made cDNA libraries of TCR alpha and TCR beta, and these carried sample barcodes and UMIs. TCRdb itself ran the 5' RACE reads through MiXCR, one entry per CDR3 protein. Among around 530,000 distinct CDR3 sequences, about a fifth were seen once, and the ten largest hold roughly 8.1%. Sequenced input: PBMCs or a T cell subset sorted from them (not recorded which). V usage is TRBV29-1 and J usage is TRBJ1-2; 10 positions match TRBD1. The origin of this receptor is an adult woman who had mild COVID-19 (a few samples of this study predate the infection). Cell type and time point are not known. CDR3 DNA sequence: TGCAGCGCTGGGGCCGGGACAGGGGATGGCTACACCTTC. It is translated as CSAGAGTGDGYTF.